This TCR beta chain emerged from a study of TIL therapy for anti-PD-1-resistant metastatic lung cancer. The wider study: Patients then received nivolumab; progressors got lymphodepletion, TIL and IL-2. Four tumors were EGFR-mutant and two were ALK-rearranged. Median tumor mutation burden was under 1.9 mutations per megabase.

Noted time point: pre-treatment sample, taken before nivolumab and TIL therapy. Stage 4 NSCLC adults joined between October 2017 and January 2020. The V gene lost 0 bases and the J gene lost 4 bases, with 12 bases spanning the gap. The CDR3 spans 14 residues. In germline, CDR1 is GTSNPN, CDR2 SVGIG (reference sequence). The immunoSEQ assay was v3. Sequencing was performed with immunoSEQ multiplex PCR; in TCRdb, only in-frame clones are kept and a portion is missing. The sample yields 45,000 to 75,000 clones, 55% to 70% seen once. The clonotype originates from a person between 30 and 79 years old with non-small cell lung cancer. The chain uses TRBV30 and TRBJ1-1, with a tentative D call TRBD1 (5 bases). The sample was blood, taken at baseline. This CDR3 is CAWSVGGKVTEAFF. The DNA of the CDR3 is TGTGCCTGGAGTGTCGGGGGGAAGGTCACTGAAGCTTTCTTT. Variable domain in full (rest from reference TRBV30 and TRBJ1-1): SQTIHQWPATLVQPVGSPLSLECTVEGTSNPNLYWYRQAAGRGLQLLFYSVGIGQISSEVPQNLSASRPQDRQFILSSKKLLLSDSGFYLCAWSVGGKVTEAFFGQGTRLTVV.